The 6 T cell receptor beta chains reported below all come from one sample, sequenced in a study of spatial heterogeneity in lung cancer (dated by TCRdb to about 2019). No antigen has been assigned to these receptors. Receptor amplification or capture employed 5' RACE. TCRdb shows the sequencer as NextSeq 500. TCRdb trimmed the raw reads at Q25, called clones with MiXCR and kept productive beta chains. Merged by CDR3 protein, the rows form single entries marked with the most common genes and DNA. The sample table shows 6,000 or so distinct CDR3 sequences, and 6.5% to 8% are seen once. Together, the top ten hold around 12% of the sample. Here is what the overall study found, with its caveats: The tumor nonsynonymous mutation count correlated with the number of expanded intratumoral alpha and beta TCRs.

The intended sense of this specimen's time point label: sample taken at primary tumor resection. Sequenced material: lung tumor tissue, taken at surgery. The source is a male donor with early-stage non-small cell lung cancer.

This clonotype qualifies as medium-sized (0.01 to 0.1%). A junction boundary mismatches the germline segment, possibly from a read error. V is TRBV6-2 or TRBV6-3 and J is TRBJ1-2, with D possibly TRBD1 on 6 matching bases. The CDR3 contains 14 residues. Per germline, CDR1 MNHEY and CDR2 SVGEGT. DNA of the CDR3: TGTGCCAGCACTTACGGCGGGGGCAGGAGTGGCTACACCTTC. The encoded protein is CASTYGGGRSGYTF.

This clonotype was detected many times. The V and J genes are TRBV6-5 and TRBJ2-7; D not resolved. Germline V CDR1 and CDR2: MNHEY, SVGAGI. Between the trimmed V and J ends, which lost 2 bases and 8 bases, there was a span of 19 bases. The CDR3 totals 15 residues. The CDR3 sequence: CASSYSIGTPTKQYF. CDR3 DNA: TGTGCCAGCAGTTACAGCATAGGTACCCCTACGAAGCAGTACTTC.

This clonotype was detected ten times or more. J is TRBJ2-5 and V is TRBV20-1; D is possibly TRBD2 (7 bases). Trimming cost V 6 bases and J 2 bases, with 19 bases left between them. This CDR3 comprises 15 residues. Germline V gene data show CDR1 as DFQATT and CDR2 as SNEGSKA (reference sequence). CDR3 region: CSAPNSRGGQETQYF. DNA of the CDR3: TGCAGTGCCCCTAACTCAAGGGGGGGGCAAGAGACCCAGTACTTC.

This clonotype has ten or more counts. CDR3 nucleotide sequence: TGCGCCAGCAGCTTGGGGGGCCCACCTTGGCCCCAGCATTTT. This codes for CASSLGGPPWPQHF. The chain combines TRBV5-1 with TRBJ1-5; perhaps TRBD1 as D (5 bases). The germline gives CDR1 SGHRS, CDR2 YFSETQ. This CDR3 region has 14 residues. With 0 bases removed from V and 9 bases from J, the gap between germline ends came to 13 bases.

Ten or more counts support this clonotype. The chain carries TRBV29-1 and TRBJ1-1, with D unclear. This CDR3 region has 14 residues. The V and J ends lost 6 bases and 2 bases respectively, with 16 bases between them. CDR1 and CDR2 (germline): SQVTM, ANQGSEA. CDR3 bases: TGCAGCGTCGGATCTGTGGGCCCCAACACTGAAGCTTTCTTT. It specifies CSVGSVGPNTEAFF.

A note on this clonotype: One end of the junction does not line up with germline, which may come from a read error. The V and J genes are TRBV5-5 and TRBJ1-5; D might be TRBD1 (6 bases). CDR3 length: 14 amino acids. Germline V gene lookup returns CDR1 SGHKS and CDR2 YYEKEE (reference sequence). The chain's CDR3 is CASSAAGDGQSQHF. For the CDR3, the DNA is TGTGCCAGCAGCGCAGCAGGGGACGGTCAGTCCCAGCATTTT.